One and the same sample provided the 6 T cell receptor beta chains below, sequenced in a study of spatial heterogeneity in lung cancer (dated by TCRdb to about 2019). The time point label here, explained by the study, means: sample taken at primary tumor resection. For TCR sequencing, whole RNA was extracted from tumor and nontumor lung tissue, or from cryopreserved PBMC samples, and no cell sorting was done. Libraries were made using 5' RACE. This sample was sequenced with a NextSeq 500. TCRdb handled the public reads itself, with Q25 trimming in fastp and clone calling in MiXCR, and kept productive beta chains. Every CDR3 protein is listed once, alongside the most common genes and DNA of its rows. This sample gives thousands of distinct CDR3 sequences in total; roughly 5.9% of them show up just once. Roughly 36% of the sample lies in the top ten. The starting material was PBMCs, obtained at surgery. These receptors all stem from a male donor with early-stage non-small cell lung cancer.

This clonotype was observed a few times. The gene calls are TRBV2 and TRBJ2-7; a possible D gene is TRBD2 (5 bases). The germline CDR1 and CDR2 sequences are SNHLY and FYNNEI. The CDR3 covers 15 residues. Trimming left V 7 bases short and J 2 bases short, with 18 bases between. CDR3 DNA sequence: TGTGCCAGCACCCCGTACGGGGAGCCTACCTACGAGCAGTACTTC. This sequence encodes CASTPYGEPTYEQYF.

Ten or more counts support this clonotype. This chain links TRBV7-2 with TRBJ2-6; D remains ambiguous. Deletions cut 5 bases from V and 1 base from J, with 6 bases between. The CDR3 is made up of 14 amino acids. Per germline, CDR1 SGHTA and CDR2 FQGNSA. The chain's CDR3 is CASSQRSGANVLTF. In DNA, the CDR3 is TGTGCCAGCAGCCAGAGATCTGGGGCCAACGTCCTGACTTTC.

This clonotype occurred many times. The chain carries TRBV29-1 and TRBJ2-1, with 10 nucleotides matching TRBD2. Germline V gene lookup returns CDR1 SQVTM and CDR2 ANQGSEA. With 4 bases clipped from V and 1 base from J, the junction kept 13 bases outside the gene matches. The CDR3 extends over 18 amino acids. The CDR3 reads CSVGPGGAGGWSYNEQFF. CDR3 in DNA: TGCAGCGTTGGCCCAGGTGGAGCGGGAGGGTGGTCCTACAATGAGCAGTTCTTC.

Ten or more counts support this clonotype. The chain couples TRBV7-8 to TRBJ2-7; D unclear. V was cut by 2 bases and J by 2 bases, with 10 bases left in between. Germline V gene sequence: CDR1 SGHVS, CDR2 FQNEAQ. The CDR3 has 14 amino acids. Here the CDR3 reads CASSLSSTTYEQYF. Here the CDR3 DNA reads TGTGCCAGCAGCTTAAGTAGTACCACCTACGAGCAGTACTTC.

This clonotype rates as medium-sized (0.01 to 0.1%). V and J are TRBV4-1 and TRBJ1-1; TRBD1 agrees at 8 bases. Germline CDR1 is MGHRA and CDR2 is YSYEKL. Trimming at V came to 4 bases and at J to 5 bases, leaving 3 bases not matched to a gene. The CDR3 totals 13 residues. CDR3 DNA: TGCGCCAGCAGCCCGCAGGGGGCAACTGAAGCTTTCTTT. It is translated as CASSPQGATEAFF.

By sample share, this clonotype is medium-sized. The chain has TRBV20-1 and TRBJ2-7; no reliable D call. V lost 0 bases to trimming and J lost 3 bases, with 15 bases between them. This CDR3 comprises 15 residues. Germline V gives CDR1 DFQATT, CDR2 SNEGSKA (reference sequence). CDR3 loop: CSARDRVVGHYEQYF. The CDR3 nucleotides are TGCAGTGCTAGAGATCGTGTTGTCGGGCACTACGAGCAGTACTTC.